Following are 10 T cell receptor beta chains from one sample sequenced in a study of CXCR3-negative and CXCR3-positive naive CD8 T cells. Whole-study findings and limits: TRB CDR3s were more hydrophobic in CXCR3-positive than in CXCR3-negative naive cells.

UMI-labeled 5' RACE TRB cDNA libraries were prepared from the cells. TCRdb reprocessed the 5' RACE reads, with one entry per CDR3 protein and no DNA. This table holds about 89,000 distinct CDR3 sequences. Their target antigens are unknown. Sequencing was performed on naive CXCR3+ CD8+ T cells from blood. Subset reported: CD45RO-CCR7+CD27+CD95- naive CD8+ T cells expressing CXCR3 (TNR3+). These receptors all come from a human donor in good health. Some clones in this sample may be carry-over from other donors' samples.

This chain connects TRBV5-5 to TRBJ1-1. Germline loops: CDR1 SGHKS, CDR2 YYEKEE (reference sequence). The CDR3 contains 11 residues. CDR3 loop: CAPGAHTEAFF.

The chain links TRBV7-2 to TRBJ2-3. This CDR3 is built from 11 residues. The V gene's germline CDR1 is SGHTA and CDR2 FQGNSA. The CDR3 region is CASSLEDTQYF. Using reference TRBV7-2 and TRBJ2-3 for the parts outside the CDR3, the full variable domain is GAGVSQSPSNKVTEKGKDVELRCDPISGHTALYWYRQSLGQGLEFLIYFQGNSAPDKSGLPSDRFSAERTGGSVSTLTIQRTQQEDSAVYLCASSLEDTQYFGPGTRLTVL.

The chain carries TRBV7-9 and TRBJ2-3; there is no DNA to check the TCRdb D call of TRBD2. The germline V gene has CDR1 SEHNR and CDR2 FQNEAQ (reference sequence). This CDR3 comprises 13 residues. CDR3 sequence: CASQAGGADTQYF. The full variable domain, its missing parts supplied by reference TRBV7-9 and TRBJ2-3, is DTGVSQNPRHKITKRGQNVTFRCDPISEHNRLYWYRQTLGQGPEFLTYFQNEAQLEKSRLLSDRFSAERPKGSFSTLEIQRTEQGDSAMYLCASQAGGADTQYFGPGTRLTVL.

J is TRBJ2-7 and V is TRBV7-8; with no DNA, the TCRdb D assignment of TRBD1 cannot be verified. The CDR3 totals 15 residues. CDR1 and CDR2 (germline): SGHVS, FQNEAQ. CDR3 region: CASSLMTGGTYEQYF.

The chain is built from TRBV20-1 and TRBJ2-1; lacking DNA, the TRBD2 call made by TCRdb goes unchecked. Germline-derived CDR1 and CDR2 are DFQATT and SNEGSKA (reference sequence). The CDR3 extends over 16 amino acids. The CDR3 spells CSARDWASASYNEQFF.

The CDR3: CASSHQMDSNEKLFF. The V gene is TRBV7-8, the J gene TRBJ1-4; TCRdb gives TRBD1 as the D gene, but with no DNA this cannot be confirmed. This CDR3 contains 15 residues. CDR1 is SGHVS, CDR2 FQNEAQ, per germline. The whole variable domain, remainder taken from reference TRBV7-8 and TRBJ1-4, is GAGVSQSPRYKVAKRGQDVALRCDPISGHVSLFWYQQALGQGPEFLTYFQNEAQLDKSGLPSDRFFAERPEGSVSTLKIQRTQQEDSAVYLCASSHQMDSNEKLFFGSGTQLSVL.

CDR3 residues: CASSEVKFFSYEQYF. V usage is TRBV28 and J usage is TRBJ2-7. Germline CDR1 reads MDHEN; CDR2 reads SYDVKM. The CDR3 length is 15 residues.

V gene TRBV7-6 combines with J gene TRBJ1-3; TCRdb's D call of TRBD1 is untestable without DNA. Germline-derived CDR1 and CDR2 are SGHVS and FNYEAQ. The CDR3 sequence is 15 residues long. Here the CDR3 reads CASRLTGVGGNTIYF.

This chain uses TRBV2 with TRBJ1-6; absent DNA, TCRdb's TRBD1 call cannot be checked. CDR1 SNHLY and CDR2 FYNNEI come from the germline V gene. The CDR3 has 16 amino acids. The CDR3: CASSERSQGDNSPLHF.

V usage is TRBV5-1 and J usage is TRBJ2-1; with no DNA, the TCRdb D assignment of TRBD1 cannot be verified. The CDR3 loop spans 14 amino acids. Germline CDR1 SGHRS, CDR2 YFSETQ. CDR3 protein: CASTVTRGAYEQFF.